These 25 T cell receptor beta chains were sequenced from one sample in a study of a mutant IDH1 vaccine in newly diagnosed glioma. Libraries were prepared by immunoSEQ multiplex PCR; TCRdb keeps only in-frame clonotypes and omits some of them. The data show about 100,000 clones, with 80% seen just once and 7.5% held by the top ten. Time point defined: baseline, week 1 (first vaccination visit). Sample treatment: pre-vaccination baseline after standard-of-care therapy. The source material was PBMCs, sampled from a glioma patient treated with radiotherapy, temozolomide or both. The receptor source for this set is a man aged 35-49 years with glioma.

This chain connects TRBV19 to TRBJ1-4; 8 nucleotides align to TRBD1. Germline values: CDR1 LNHDA, CDR2 SQIVND (reference sequence). V lost 9 bases and J lost 7; bases outside the gene matches: 4. The CDR3 contains 12 residues. In nucleotides, the CDR3 is TGTGCCAGCGGACAGGGAGGTGAAAAACTGTTTTTT. Its protein product is CASGQGGEKLFF.

The gene calls are TRBV18 and TRBJ1-4, with D possibly TRBD1 on 6 matching bases. This CDR3 is built from 13 residues. Germline assignment: CDR1 KGHSH and CDR2 LQKENI. Trimming removed 10 bases at V and 5 bases at J, with 14 bases between. DNA for the CDR3: TGTGCCACCACCAGGGGATCAAATGAAAAACTGTTTTTT. It specifies CATTRGSNEKLFF.

This chain links TRBV27 with TRBJ2-3; D is undetermined. V lost 1 base and J lost 8, with 13 bases in between. The CDR3 covers 14 residues. Germline lookup yields CDR1 MNHEY and CDR2 SMNVEV (reference sequence). The CDR3 protein is CASSLLGSQATQYF. The DNA for the CDR3 is TGTGCCAGCAGTTTATTGGGATCCCAGGCTACGCAGTATTTT.

V is TRBV28 and J is TRBJ1-4; 8 bases fit TRBD1. From germline, CDR1 is MDHEN and CDR2 SYDVKM. The CDR3 length is 17 residues. J gave up 10 bases and V 1 base, and 14 bases lay outside the gene matches. CDR3 sequence: CASSLFGRGPYSGKLFF. CDR3 in DNA: TGTGCCAGCAGTTTATTCGGCAGGGGGCCGTATTCCGGAAAACTGTTTTTT.

V gene TRBV4-3 combines with J gene TRBJ2-7; weak D call: TRBD2 (6 bases). CDR1 LGHNA and CDR2 YSLEER come from the germline V gene. Trimming removed 1 base from V and 3 bases from J, with 13 bases in between. The CDR3 loop spans 15 amino acids. The CDR3 DNA reads as TGCGCCAGCAGCCAAGCGGGGGATCGAATCTACGAGCAGTACTTC. Translating it yields CASSQAGDRIYEQYF.

This chain connects TRBV18 to TRBJ1-3; 7 bases align to TRBD1. CDR1 is KGHSH and CDR2 is LQKENI in the germline V gene. CDR3 size: 17 residues. Trimming removed 2 bases from V and 0 bases from J; junction bases left unmatched: 7. The CDR3 coding sequence is TGTGCCAGCTCACCAATGGACAGGCGTAGCTCTGGAAACACCATATATTTT. This translates into CASSPMDRRSSGNTIYF. The variable domain in full, with the rest retrieved from reference TRBV18 and TRBJ1-3, is NAGVMQNPRHLVRRRGQEARLRCSPMKGHSHVYWYRQLPEEGLKFMVYLQKENIIDESGMPKERFSAEFPKEGPSILRIQQVVRGDSAAYFCASSPMDRRSSGNTIYFGEGSWLTVV.

The V call is TRBV5-1, the J call TRBJ2-5; perhaps TRBD2 as D (5 bases). This CDR3 spans 14 amino acids. Germline CDR1 and CDR2: SGHRS and YFSETQ. Between the trimmed V and J ends, which lost 0 bases and 5 bases, there was a span of 11 bases. CDR3 sequence: CASSLATGSETQYF. Here the CDR3 DNA reads TGCGCCAGCAGCTTGGCCACGGGGTCTGAGACCCAGTACTTC.

The chain links TRBV5-4 to TRBJ2-1, with 11 nucleotides matching TRBD1. Germline V gene data show CDR1 as SGHNT and CDR2 as YYREEE (reference sequence). This CDR3 spans 15 amino acids. V was clipped by 4 bases and J by 8 bases; unmatched bases: 8. In nucleotides, the CDR3 is TGTGCCAGCAGCGAGGGACAGGGGGTATACGATGAGCAGTTCTTC. Amino acid sequence: CASSEGQGVYDEQFF.

The rearrangement uses TRBV11-2 and TRBJ1-6, with D possibly being TRBD1 (5 bases). This CDR3 spans 13 amino acids. Germline V gene sequence: CDR1 SGHAT, CDR2 FQNNGV. Trimming left V 0 bases short and J 12 bases short, with 9 bases between. The CDR3 DNA is TGTGCCAGCAGCTTAGACGGGACGGGACCCCTCCACTTT. This encodes CASSLDGTGPLHF.

This clone was detected only a few times. J is TRBJ1-2 and V is TRBV4-3, with D possibly TRBD1 on 6 matching bases. The germline V and J ends were trimmed by 0 bases and 8 bases, with 13 bases remaining between them. Germline CDR1 LGHNA, CDR2 YSLEER. The CDR3 contains 14 residues. Here the CDR3 reads CASSQDRGLGGYTF. CDR3 DNA sequence: TGCGCCAGCAGCCAAGACAGGGGACTAGGGGGCTACACCTTC.

This chain links TRBV5-4 with TRBJ2-1; the D is unclear. With 4 bases removed from V and 3 bases from J, the gap between germline ends came to 11 bases. This CDR3 spans 14 amino acids. In germline, CDR1 is SGHNT, CDR2 YYREEE (reference sequence). The DNA of the CDR3 is TGTGCCAGCAGCCGAATCGGTGACTACAATGAGCAGTTCTTC. The encoded protein is CASSRIGDYNEQFF.

This clone has only one observation. This chain joins TRBV4-3 and TRBJ2-1; 8 bases are shared with TRBD2. J was trimmed by 0 bases and V by 4 bases; bases with no gene match: 11. The germline CDR1 and CDR2 sequences are LGHNA and YSLEER. The CDR3 covers 18 residues. The CDR3, as DNA: TGCGCCAGCAGCCCCAATAGGGCCGGGACTAGCTCCTACAATGAGCAGTTCTTC. Residues: CASSPNRAGTSSYNEQFF.

The genes are TRBV28 and TRBJ1-3; D unclear. The germline V and J ends were trimmed by 3 bases and 4 bases, with 19 bases remaining between them. The CDR3 loop spans 17 amino acids. Germline loops: CDR1 MDHEN, CDR2 SYDVKM. Written as DNA, the CDR3 is TGTGCCAGCAGTTTGAGGTCCCAGACCTTTTGGGGAAACACCATATATTTT. This gives the protein CASSLRSQTFWGNTIYF.

The rearrangement uses TRBV29-1 and TRBJ1-2; D ambiguous. The germline CDR1 and CDR2 sequences are SQVTM and ANQGSEA. Between the trimmed V and J ends, which lost 2 bases and 1 base, there was a span of 2 bases. The CDR3 covers 11 residues. CDR3 in DNA: TGCAGCGTTGAACTTAACTATGGCTACACCTTC. It is translated as CSVELNYGYTF.

The chain combines TRBV7-8 with TRBJ2-3, with 10 bases identical to TRBD2. Looked up from germline, CDR1 is SGHVS and CDR2 is FQNEAQ. CDR3 length: 14 amino acids. With V trimmed by 5 bases and J by 3 bases, 2 bases remained unmatched. As DNA, the CDR3 is TGTGCCAGCAGCAGACTAGCGGGTACAGATACGCAGTATTTT. This codes for CASSRLAGTDTQYF.

This sequence joins TRBV11-2 and TRBJ2-7; possible D gene TRBD1, 5 bases. V was shortened by 0 bases and J by 5 bases, with 5 bases between the two germline ends. In germline, CDR1 is SGHAT, CDR2 FQNNGV. There are 12 residues in the CDR3. The CDR3 sequence is CASSLEGHEQYF. The CDR3 coding sequence is TGTGCCAGCAGCTTAGAGGGGCACGAGCAGTACTTC.

This rearrangement joins TRBV14 to TRBJ1-2; D is uncertain. The germline V gene has CDR1 SGHDN and CDR2 FVKESK. Trimming pared 1 base from V and 7 bases from J, leaving 13 bases between. The CDR3 is made up of 14 amino acids. The CDR3 here is CASSQVNSGLGYTF. CDR3 nucleotides: TGTGCCAGCAGCCAAGTAAATTCGGGTCTTGGCTACACCTTC.

The V call is TRBV5-6, the J call TRBJ2-1; possibly TRBD2 for D (5 bases). CDR3 size: 16 residues. V was pared by 0 bases and J by 6 bases, with 16 bases between. CDR1 and CDR2 from the germline V gene are SGHDT and YYEEEE. This CDR3 is CASSLGVLTIGNEQFF. CDR3 coding DNA: TGTGCCAGCAGCTTGGGGGTTTTGACTATCGGCAATGAGCAGTTCTTC.

V and J are TRBV4-1 and TRBJ2-7, with 13 nucleotides matching TRBD2. This CDR3 is built from 17 residues. J was trimmed by 2 bases and V by 3 bases; bases with no gene match: 7. CDR1 and CDR2 (germline): MGHRA, YSYEKL. The CDR3 nucleotides are TGCGCCAGCAGCCAGACTAGCGGGAGGTGGAGAGCCTACGAGCAGTACTTC. Encoded protein: CASSQTSGRWRAYEQYF.

This clone was seen a few times. The rearrangement uses TRBV9 and TRBJ2-1; D remains ambiguous. V was cut by 0 bases and J by 6 bases, with 7 bases left in between. There are 13 residues in the CDR3. CDR1 and CDR2 from the germline V gene are SGDLS and YYNGEE. Written as DNA, the CDR3 is TGTGCCAGCAGCGTAGATCCTAGCAATGAGCAGTTCTTC. This translates into CASSVDPSNEQFF.

V usage is TRBV10-3 and J usage is TRBJ1-6; D gene unclear. V gave up 7 bases and J gave up 8 bases, with 9 bases separating them. CDR3 length: 12 residues. Germline assignment: CDR1 ENHRY and CDR2 SYGVKD. The DNA of the CDR3 is TGTGCCATCAAGGAGGATGATTCACCCCTCCACTTT. Its protein is CAIKEDDSPLHF.

CDR3 amino acids: CADRGDTGELFF. DNA for the CDR3: TGTGCCGACAGGGGTGATACCGGGGAGCTGTTTTTT. V gene TRBV11-2 combines with J gene TRBJ2-2; TRBD1 aligns across 8 bases. The CDR3 sequence is 12 residues long. CDR1 and CDR2 from the germline V gene are SGHAT and FQNNGV. J was trimmed by 5 bases and V by 11 bases; bases with no gene match: 4.

The V call is TRBV7-3, the J call TRBJ1-1; no clear D gene. This CDR3 comprises 13 residues. V was cut by 4 bases and J by 11 bases, with 17 bases left in between. The V gene's germline CDR1 is SGHTA and CDR2 FQGTGA. CDR3 sequence reads: CASSSDPGYRAFF. The CDR3 DNA is TGTGCCAGCAGCTCGGACCCAGGTTATCGTGCTTTCTTT.

The rearrangement uses TRBV21-1 and TRBJ2-3; the table names TRBD1, a call not compared with the DNA. TRBV21-1 is reported as a pseudogene. The CDR3 is made up of 12 amino acids. The CDR3 sequence is CASSTQGDTQYF. Here the CDR3 DNA reads TGTGCCAGCAGCACTCAGGGAGATACGCAGTATTTT.

The chain uses TRBV19 and TRBJ2-7, with D perhaps TRBD1 or TRBD2 (5 bases each). Germline CDR1 reads LNHDA; CDR2 reads SQIVND (reference sequence). CDR3 length: 13 amino acids. V was clipped by 6 bases and J by 2 bases, with 11 bases between them. In nucleotides, the CDR3 is TGTGCCAGTAGCGGGGCAGTTACCTACGAGCAGTACTTC. Encoded protein: CASSGAVTYEQYF.